The rows below give T cell receptor beta chains drawn from one sample of a study of blood T cell repertoires in COVID-19. Method: immunoSEQ multiplex PCR; TCRdb's copy keeps in-frame clones and lacks some. The repertoire holds under 200,000 clones, 88% seen once, with 5% to 6.5% in the top ten. Sequenced material: peripheral blood. The receptors originated from a man in his forties or fifties with active or convalescent COVID-19. Both conserved end residues are part of each CDR3. Fields, in order: V gene, D gene, J gene, clone size, CDR3 protein, CDR3 DNA. A D gene is named only where the DNA matches it firmly. Expanded clones get a size class; other rows say once, few or many, or leave the size out.

TRBV27	TRBD1	TRBJ2-7	NA	CASRPGQAYEQYF	TGTGCCAGCAGACCGGGACAGGCCTACGAGCAGTACTTC
TRBV7-9	TRBD2	TRBJ2-7	NA	CASSFRASGGLLGHEQYF	TGTGCCAGCAGCTTTCGGGCTAGCGGGGGCCTTTTGGGGCACGAGCAGTACTTC
TRBV7-9	NA	TRBJ1-1	NA	CASSTKEDTEAFF	TGTGCCAGCAGCACAAAAGAGGACACTGAAGCTTTCTTT
TRBV6-1	NA	TRBJ2-1	NA	CASSDGGADEQFF	TGTGCCAGCAGTGATGGGGGGGCGGATGAGCAGTTCTTC
TRBV6-1	TRBD1	TRBJ2-1	NA	CASSAGPGQGPKEQFF	TGTGCCAGCAGTGCAGGACCGGGACAGGGGCCTAAGGAGCAGTTCTTC
TRBV11-2	TRBD2	TRBJ2-7	NA	CASSQVAGGPGEQYF	TGTGCCAGCAGCCAAGTAGCGGGAGGGCCGGGAGAGCAGTACTTC
TRBV6-4	TRBD1	TRBJ1-6	NA	CASSLTGGNSPLHF	TGTGCCAGCAGTCTGACAGGGGGGAATTCACCCCTCCACTTT
TRBV27	NA	TRBJ2-5	NA	CASSLIVQETQYF	TGTGCCAGCAGTTTAATAGTACAAGAGACCCAGTACTTC
TRBV4-2	TRBD2	TRBJ2-6	NA	CASSQDWGGNGANVLTF	TGTGCCAGCAGCCAAGATTGGGGGGGGAATGGGGCCAACGTCCTGACTTTC
TRBV12-5	NA	TRBJ1-1	few	CASGTRENTEAFF	TGTGCTAGTGGAACCAGGGAGAACACTGAAGCTTTCTTT
TRBV7-2	TRBD2	TRBJ2-1	NA	CASSLRGTSGGAQYNEQFF	TGTGCCAGCAGCCTACGAGGGACTAGCGGGGGGGCACAGTACAATGAGCAGTTCTTC
TRBV19	TRBD1	TRBJ1-5	NA	CATHPDRGSGQPQHF	TGTGCCACCCACCCGGACAGGGGAAGCGGTCAGCCCCAGCATTTT
TRBV5-1	NA	TRBJ2-7	NA	CASSLVSLNNEQYF	TGCGCCAGCAGCTTGGTCTCCTTAAATAACGAGCAGTACTTC
TRBV7-9	NA	TRBJ1-1	once	CASSTLFGGSTEAFF	TGTGCCAGCAGCACCTTATTCGGGGGGAGCACTGAAGCTTTCTTT
TRBV18	TRBD2	TRBJ2-2	NA	CASSPGSGPWELFF	TGTGCCAGCTCACCAGGTAGCGGGCCCTGGGAGCTGTTTTTT
TRBV28	NA	TRBJ1-1	NA	CASSPSRGFRAEAFF	TGTGCCAGCAGTCCCAGTAGAGGGTTCCGCGCTGAAGCTTTCTTT
TRBV11-2	NA	TRBJ2-7	once	CASSTAGGSYEQYF	TGTGCCAGCAGCACAGCCGGGGGCTCCTACGAGCAGTACTTC
TRBV19	NA	TRBJ1-2	NA	CASSIATTINYGYTF	TGTGCCAGTAGTATTGCGACAACCATTAACTATGGCTACACCTTC
TRBV9	TRBD2	TRBJ2-7	NA	CASSSTTSAYEQYF	TGTGCCAGCAGCTCAACGACTAGCGCCTACGAGCAGTACTTC
TRBV7-2	NA	TRBJ1-4	NA	CASSIPLADEKLFF	TGTGCCAGCAGCATACCTTTAGCTGACGAAAAACTGTTTTTT
TRBV5-4	NA	TRBJ2-3	NA	CASERGLNTDTQYF	TGTGCCAGCGAACGGGGGTTAAACACAGATACGCAGTATTTT
TRBV15	TRBD2	TRBJ2-3	NA	CATSRALYSGGTDTQYF	TGTGCCACCAGCAGAGCTCTCTATAGCGGGGGTACAGATACGCAGTATTTT
TRBV6-6	NA	TRBJ2-3	NA	CANQDSNTDTQYF	TGTGCCAACCAGGACAGTAACACAGATACGCAGTATTTT
TRBV18	NA	TRBJ1-2	NA	CASSPQGLVFLEYGYTF	TGTGCCAGCTCACCACAGGGACTTGTTTTTCTGGAGTATGGCTACACCTTC
TRBV7-9	TRBD2	TRBJ2-3	NA	CASSPKTSGQPTDTQYF	TGTGCCAGCAGCCCGAAGACTAGCGGGCAACCCACAGATACGCAGTATTTT
TRBV18	TRBD1	TRBJ2-3	NA	CASSPGTGTDTQYF	TGTGCCAGCTCGCCCGGGACAGGGACAGATACGCAGTATTTT
TRBV6-5	TRBD1	TRBJ1-2	NA	CAVRFTGANGYTF	TGTGCCGTCCGCTTTACAGGGGCGAATGGCTACACCTTC
TRBV24-1	NA	TRBJ2-3	NA	CATSDAWLDTQYF	TGTGCCACCAGTGACGCCTGGCTCGATACGCAGTATTTT
TRBV28	NA	TRBJ1-1	NA	CASIIAGTEAFF	TGTGCCAGCATTATAGCGGGGACTGAAGCTTTCTTT
TRBV4-1	NA	TRBJ1-3	NA	CASSQEGVSGNTIYF	TGCGCCAGCAGCCAAGAAGGAGTCTCTGGAAACACCATATATTTT
TRBV12-5	TRBD2	TRBJ2-7	NA	CASGLVVSGGEIPYEQYF	TGTGCTAGTGGTTTGGTGGTTAGCGGGGGGGAAATACCCTACGAGCAGTACTTC
TRBV19	NA	TRBJ1-5	few	CASRQYSNQPQHF	TGTGCCAGCAGACAGTATAGCAATCAGCCCCAGCATTTT
TRBV28	TRBD2	TRBJ2-5	NA	CASSLGPGGTQYF	TGTGCCAGCAGTTTAGGGCCGGGGGGGACCCAGTACTTC